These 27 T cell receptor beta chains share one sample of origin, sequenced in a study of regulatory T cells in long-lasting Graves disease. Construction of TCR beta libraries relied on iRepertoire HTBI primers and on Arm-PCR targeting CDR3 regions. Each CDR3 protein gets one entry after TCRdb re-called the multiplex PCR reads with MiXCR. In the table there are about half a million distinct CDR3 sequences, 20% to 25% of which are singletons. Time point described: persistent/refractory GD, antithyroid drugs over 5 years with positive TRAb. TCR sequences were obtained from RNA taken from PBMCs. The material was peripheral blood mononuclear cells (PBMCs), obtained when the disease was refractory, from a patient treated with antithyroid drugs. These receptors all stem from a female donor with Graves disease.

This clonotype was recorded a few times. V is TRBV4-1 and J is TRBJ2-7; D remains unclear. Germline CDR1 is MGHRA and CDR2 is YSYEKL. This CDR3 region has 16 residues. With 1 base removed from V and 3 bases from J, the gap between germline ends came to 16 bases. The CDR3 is CASSQVAYGQHYEQYF. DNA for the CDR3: TGCGCCAGCAGCCAAGTAGCATACGGCCAACACTACGAGCAGTACTTC.

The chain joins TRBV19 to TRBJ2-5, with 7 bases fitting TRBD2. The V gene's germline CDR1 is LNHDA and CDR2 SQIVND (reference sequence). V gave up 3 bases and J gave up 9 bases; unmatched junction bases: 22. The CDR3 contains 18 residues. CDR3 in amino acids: CASSIKLFRLAVSEAQYF. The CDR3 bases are TGTGCCAGTAGTATCAAATTATTTCGACTAGCTGTAAGTGAGGCCCAGTACTTC. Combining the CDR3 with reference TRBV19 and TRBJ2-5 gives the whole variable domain DGGITQSPKYLFRKEGQNVTLSCEQNLNHDAMYWYRQDPGQGLRLIYYSQIVNDFQKGDIAEGYSVSREKKESFPLTVTSAQKNPTAFYLCASSIKLFRLAVSEAQYFGPGTRLLVL.

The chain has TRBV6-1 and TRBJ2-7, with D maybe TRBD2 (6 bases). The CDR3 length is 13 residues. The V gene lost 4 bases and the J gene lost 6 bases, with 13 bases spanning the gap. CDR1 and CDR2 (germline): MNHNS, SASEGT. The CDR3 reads CASSATRGGEQYF. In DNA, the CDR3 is TGTGCCAGCAGTGCGACTAGGGGTGGCGAGCAGTACTTC.

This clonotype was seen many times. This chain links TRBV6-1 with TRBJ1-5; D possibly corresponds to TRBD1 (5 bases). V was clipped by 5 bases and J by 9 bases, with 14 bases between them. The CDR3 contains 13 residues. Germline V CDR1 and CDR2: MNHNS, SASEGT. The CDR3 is CASSQGGNAPQHF. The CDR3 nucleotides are TGTGCCAGCAGTCAGGGCGGTAATGCGCCCCAGCATTTT.

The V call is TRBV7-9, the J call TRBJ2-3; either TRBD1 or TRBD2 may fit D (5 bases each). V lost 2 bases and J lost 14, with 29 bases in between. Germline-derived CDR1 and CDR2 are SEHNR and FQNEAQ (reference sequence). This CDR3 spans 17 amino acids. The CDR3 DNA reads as TGTGCCAGCAGCTTAACACCACTCCGGGACCCCGAAAAGGTGTTGTATTTT. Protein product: CASSLTPLRDPEKVLYF.

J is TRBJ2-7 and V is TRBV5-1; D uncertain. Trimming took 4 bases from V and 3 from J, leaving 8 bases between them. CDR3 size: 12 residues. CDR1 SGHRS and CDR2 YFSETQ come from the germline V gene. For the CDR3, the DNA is TGCGCCAGCAGCCCAGATAACTACGAGCAGTACTTC. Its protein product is CASSPDNYEQYF. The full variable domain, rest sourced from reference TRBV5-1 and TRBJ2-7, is KAGVTQTPRYLIKTRGQQVTLSCSPISGHRSVSWYQQTPGQGLQFLFEYFSETQRNKGNFPGRFSGRQFSNSRSEMNVSTLELGDSALYLCASSPDNYEQYFGPGTRLTVT.

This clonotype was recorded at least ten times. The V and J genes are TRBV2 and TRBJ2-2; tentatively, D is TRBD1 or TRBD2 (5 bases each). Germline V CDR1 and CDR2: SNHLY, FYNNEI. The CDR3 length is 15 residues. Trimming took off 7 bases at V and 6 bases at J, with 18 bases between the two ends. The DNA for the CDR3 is TGTGCCAGCACCCGTTTGCGAGGGGTCCCCGGGGAGCTGTTTTTT. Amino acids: CASTRLRGVPGELFF.

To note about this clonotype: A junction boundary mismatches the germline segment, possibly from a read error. This chain's CDR3 is CTSTAYIETGELFF. CDR3 bases: TGTACCAGCACAGCTTACATCGAGACCGGGGAGCTGTTTTTT. This chain links TRBV13 with TRBJ2-2; D remains unclear. Per the germline V gene, CDR1 is PRHDT and CDR2 is FYEKMQ (reference sequence). This CDR3 spans 14 amino acids.

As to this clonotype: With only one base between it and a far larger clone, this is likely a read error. CDR3 amino acids: CASDLLADQETQYF. The CDR3 nucleotides are TGTGCCAGCGACCTACTAGCGGATCAAGAGACCCAGTACTTC. This chain connects TRBV6-2 or TRBV6-3 to TRBJ2-5; 8 nucleotides align to TRBD2. This CDR3 spans 14 amino acids. Looked up from germline, CDR1 is MNHEY and CDR2 is SVGEGT. After removal of 8 bases from V and 2 bases from J, the junction contained 7 bases not matched to a gene.

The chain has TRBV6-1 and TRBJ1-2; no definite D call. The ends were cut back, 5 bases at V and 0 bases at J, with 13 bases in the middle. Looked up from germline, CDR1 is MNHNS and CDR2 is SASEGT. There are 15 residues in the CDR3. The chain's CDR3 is CASSPHDGANYGYTF. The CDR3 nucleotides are TGTGCCAGCAGTCCCCACGACGGAGCTAACTATGGCTACACCTTC.

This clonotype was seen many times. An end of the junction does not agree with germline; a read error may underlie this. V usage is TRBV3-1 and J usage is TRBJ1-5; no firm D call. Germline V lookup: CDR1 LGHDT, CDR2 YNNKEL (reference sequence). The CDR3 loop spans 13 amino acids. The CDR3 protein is CASSQDSNQPQHF. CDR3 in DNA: TGTGCCAGCAGTCAAGACAGCAATCAGCCCCAGCATTTT.

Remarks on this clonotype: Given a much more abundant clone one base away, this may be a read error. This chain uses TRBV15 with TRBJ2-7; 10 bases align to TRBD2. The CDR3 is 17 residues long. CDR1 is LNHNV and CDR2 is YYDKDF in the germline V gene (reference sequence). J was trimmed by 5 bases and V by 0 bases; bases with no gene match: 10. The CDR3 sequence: CATSRDSWGLARNEQYF. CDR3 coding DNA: TGTGCCACCAGCAGAGATAGCTGGGGACTAGCGCGAAACGAGCAGTACTTC.

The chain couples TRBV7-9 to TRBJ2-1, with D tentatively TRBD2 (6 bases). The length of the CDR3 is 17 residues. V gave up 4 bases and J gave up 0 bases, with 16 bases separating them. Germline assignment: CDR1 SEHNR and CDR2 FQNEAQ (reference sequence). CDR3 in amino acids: CASSSRLGPSSYNEQFF. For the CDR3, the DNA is TGTGCCAGCAGCTCCAGACTAGGCCCGAGCTCCTACAATGAGCAGTTCTTC.

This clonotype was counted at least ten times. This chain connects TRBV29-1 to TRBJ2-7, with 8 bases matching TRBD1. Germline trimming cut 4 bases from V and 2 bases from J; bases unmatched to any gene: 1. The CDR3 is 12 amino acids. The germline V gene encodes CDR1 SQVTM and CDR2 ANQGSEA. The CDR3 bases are TGCAGCGTTGGGACAGGGACCTACGAGCAGTACTTC. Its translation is CSVGTGTYEQYF.

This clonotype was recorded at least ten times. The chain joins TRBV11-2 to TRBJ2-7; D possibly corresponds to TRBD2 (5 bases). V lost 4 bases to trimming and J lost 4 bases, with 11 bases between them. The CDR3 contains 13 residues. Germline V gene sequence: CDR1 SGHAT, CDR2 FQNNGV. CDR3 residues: CASSSLRRYEQYF. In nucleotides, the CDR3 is TGTGCCAGCAGCTCATTAAGGAGGTACGAGCAGTACTTC.

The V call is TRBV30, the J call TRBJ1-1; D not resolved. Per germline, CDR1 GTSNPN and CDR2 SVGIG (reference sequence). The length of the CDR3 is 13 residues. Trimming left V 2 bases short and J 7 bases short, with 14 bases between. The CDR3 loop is CAWSLGILGEAFF. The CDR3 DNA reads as TGTGCCTGGAGTCTGGGAATTTTAGGTGAAGCTTTCTTT.

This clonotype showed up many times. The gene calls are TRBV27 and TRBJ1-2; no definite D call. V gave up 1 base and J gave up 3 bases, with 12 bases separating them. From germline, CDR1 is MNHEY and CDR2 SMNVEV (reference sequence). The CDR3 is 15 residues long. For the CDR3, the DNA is TGTGCCAGCAGTTTATTCGGGCCGAAAGACTATGGCTACACCTTC. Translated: CASSLFGPKDYGYTF.

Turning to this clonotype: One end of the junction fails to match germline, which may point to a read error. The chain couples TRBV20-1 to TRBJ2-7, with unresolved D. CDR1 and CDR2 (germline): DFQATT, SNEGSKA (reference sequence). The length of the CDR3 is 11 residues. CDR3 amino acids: CSGSDSYERYF. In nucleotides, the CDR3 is TGCAGTGGAAGTGATTCCTACGAGCGGTACTTC.

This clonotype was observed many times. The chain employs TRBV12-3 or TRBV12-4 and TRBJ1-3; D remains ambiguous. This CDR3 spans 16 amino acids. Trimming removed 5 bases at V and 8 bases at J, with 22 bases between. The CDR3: CASSLHLMGGWDTIYF. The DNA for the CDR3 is TGTGCCAGCAGTCTCCATCTCATGGGAGGTTGGGACACCATATATTTT.

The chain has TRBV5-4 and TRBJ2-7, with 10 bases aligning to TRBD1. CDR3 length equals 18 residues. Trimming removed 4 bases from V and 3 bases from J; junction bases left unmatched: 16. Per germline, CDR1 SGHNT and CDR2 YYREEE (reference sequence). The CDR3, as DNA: TGTGCCAGCAGCGGCGGGACAGGGGCGCCGGCGGGGAGCTACGAGCAGTACTTC. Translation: CASSGGTGAPAGSYEQYF. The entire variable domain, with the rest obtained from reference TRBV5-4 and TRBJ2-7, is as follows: ETGVTQSPTHLIKTRGQQVTLRCSSQSGHNTVSWYQQALGQGPQFIFQYYREEENGRGNFPPRFSGLQFPNYSSELNVNALELDDSALYLCASSGGTGAPAGSYEQYFGPGTRLTVT.

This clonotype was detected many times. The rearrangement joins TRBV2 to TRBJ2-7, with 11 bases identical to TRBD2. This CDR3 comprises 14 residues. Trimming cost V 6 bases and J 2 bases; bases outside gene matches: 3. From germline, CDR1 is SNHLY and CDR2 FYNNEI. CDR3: CASSGTSGAYEQYF. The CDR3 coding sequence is TGTGCCAGCAGCGGGACTAGCGGAGCCTACGAGCAGTACTTC.

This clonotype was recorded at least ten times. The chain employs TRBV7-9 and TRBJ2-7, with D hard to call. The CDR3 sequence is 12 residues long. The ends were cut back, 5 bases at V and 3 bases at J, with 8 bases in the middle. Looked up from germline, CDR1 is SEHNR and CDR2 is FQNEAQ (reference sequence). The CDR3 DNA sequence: TGTGCCAGCAGCGAAGAGATCTACGAGCAGTACTTC. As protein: CASSEEIYEQYF.

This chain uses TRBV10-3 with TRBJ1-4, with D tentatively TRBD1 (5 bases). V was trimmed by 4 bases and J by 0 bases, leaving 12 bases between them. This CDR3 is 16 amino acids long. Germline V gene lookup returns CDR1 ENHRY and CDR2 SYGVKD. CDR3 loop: CAISVTGGATNEKLFF. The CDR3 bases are TGTGCCATCAGTGTGACTGGGGGGGCAACTAATGAAAAACTGTTTTTT.

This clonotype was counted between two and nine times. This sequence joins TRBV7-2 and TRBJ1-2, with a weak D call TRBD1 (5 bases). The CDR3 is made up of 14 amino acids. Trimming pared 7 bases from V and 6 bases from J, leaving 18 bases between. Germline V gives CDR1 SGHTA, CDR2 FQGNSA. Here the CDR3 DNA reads TGTGCCAGCAACCATGCTGGGGGGGTTGATGGCTACACCTTC. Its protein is CASNHAGGVDGYTF.

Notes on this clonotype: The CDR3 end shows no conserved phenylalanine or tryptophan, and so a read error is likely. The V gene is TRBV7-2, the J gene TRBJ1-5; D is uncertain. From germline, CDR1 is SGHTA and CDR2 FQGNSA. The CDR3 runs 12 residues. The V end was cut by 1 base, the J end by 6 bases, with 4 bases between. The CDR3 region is CASSLVLQPQHL. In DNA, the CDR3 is TGTGCCAGCAGCTTAGTTCTTCAGCCCCAGCATCTT.

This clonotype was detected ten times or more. The CDR3 is CASHFTGQNTEAFF. In DNA, the CDR3 is TGTGCCAGCCACTTTACGGGGCAGAACACTGAAGCTTTCTTT. The chain has TRBV12-3 or TRBV12-4 and TRBJ1-1; perhaps TRBD1 as D (5 bases). The CDR3 spans 14 residues. V gave up 8 bases and J gave up 1 base, with 14 bases separating them.

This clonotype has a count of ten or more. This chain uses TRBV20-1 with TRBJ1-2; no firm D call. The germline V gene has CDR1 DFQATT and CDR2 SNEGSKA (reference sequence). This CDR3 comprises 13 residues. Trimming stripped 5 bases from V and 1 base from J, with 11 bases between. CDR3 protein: CSAGPDGNYGYTF. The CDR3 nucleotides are TGCAGTGCTGGTCCGGACGGTAACTATGGCTACACCTTC.